The present TCR beta chain was sequenced within a study of cytomegalovirus exposure and HLA in healthy donors. The CDR3 consists of 15 residues. CDR1 is MNHEY, CDR2 SMNVEV, per germline (reference sequence). Trimming took 3 bases from V and 9 from J; bases not matched to a gene: 10. Regarding this clone: Its specificity is not known.

The primer mix had 60 Vbeta and 13 Jbeta primers. Libraries were prepared by immunoSEQ multiplex PCR; TCRdb keeps only in-frame clonotypes and omits some of them. The repertoire includes some 130,000 clones, over 70% of them detected once, and roughly 3% sits in the top ten. Study results and caveats: When analyzed later, a missense DCLRE1C variant was found to be linked to TCR beta V- and J-gene trimming.

This TCR was sampled from a man aged 40-49 years in good health and CMV-seronegative. Source material: PBMCs. The chain is built from TRBV27 and TRBJ2-1; 8 bases fit TRBD2. The CDR3 DNA reads as TGTGCCAGCAGTTTCGTAGCGGGATCTCCGGGTGAGCAGTTCTTC. Amino acid sequence: CASSFVAGSPGEQFF.